This T cell receptor (beta chain) is from a study of shared clonotypes between healthy human individuals. Study-level information: Three plates were used per donor for CD4 naive, three for CD4 memory, two for CD8 naive and one for CD8 memory. Study outcomes and limitations: Naive subsets usually exceeded memory subsets in estimated richness.

Turning to this clone: The antigen is unknown.

Profiled with immunoSEQ multiplex PCR; TCRdb holds only in-frame clones, not every one. The sample holds 2 million to 2.5 million clones, over 85% seen once. HIV-negative, healthy adults without recent acute infections or vaccinations were the donors. This sequence was found in a young man in good health. Some clones in this sample may be carry-over from other donors' samples. The sequenced material came from naive CD4+ T cells from PBMCs. Documented subset: CD45RA+ positively selected.

CDR3 DNA: TGTGCCAGCAGTGACGGACAGGGGGAAGGAGAAAAACTGTTTTTT. Translating gives CASSDGQGEGEKLFF. The V gene is TRBV6-6, the J gene TRBJ1-4; 10 positions agree with TRBD1. V trimming: 5 bases; J trimming: 8 bases; junction bases outside the gene matches: 8. From germline, CDR1 is MNHNY and CDR2 SVGAGI (reference sequence). This CDR3 has 15 amino acids.